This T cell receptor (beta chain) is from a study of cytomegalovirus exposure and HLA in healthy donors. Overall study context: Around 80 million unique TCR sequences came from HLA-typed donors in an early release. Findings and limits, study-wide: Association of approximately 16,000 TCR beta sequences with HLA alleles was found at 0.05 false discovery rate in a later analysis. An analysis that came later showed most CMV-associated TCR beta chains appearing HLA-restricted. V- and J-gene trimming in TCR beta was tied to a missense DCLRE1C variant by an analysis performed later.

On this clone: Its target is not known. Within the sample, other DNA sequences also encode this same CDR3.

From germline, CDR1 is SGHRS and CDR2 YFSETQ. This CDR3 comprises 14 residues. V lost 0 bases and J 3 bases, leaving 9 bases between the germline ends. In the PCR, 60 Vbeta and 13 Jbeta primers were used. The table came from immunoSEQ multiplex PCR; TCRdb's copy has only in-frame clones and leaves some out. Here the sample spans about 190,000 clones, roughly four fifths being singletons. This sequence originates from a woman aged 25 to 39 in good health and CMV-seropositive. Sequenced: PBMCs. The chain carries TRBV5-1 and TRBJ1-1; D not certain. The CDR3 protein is CASSLAGGYTEAFF. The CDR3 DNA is TGCGCCAGCAGCTTGGCCGGCGGGTACACTGAAGCTTTCTTT.